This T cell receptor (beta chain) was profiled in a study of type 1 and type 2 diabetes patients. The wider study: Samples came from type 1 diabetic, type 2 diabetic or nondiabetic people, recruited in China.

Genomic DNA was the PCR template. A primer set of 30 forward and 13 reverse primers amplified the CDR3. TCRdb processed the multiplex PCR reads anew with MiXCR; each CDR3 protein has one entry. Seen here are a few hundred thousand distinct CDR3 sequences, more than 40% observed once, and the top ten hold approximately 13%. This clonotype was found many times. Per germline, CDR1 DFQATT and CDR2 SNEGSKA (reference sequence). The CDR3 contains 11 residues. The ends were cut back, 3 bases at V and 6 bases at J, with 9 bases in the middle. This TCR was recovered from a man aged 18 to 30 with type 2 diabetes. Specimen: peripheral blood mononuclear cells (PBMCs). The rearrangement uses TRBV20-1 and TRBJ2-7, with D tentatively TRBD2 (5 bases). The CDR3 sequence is CSASYEGEQYF. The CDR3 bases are TGCAGTGCTAGTTATGAGGGCGAGCAGTACTTC.